Each of the 27 T cell receptor beta chains below was sequenced from the same sample in a study of shared clonotypes between healthy human individuals. TCRdb keeps only in-frame clones here, not all; method: immunoSEQ multiplex PCR. The sample consists of a few million clones, 90% to 97% of them appearing once. The specimen sequenced was naive CD4+ T cells sorted from blood. Subset denoted: CD45RA+ positively selected. The receptor source for this set is a young man in good health.

This clone has more than one count but fewer than ten. V and J are TRBV18 and TRBJ1-1; D is possibly TRBD1 (5 bases). V lost 5 bases and J lost 0, with 10 bases in between. The CDR3 consists of 14 residues. The germline gives CDR1 KGHSH, CDR2 LQKENI. The CDR3 bases are TGTGCCAGCTCAGATCAGGGTATGAACACTGAAGCTTTCTTT. As protein: CASSDQGMNTEAFF.

The chain has TRBV18 and TRBJ2-5; weak D call: TRBD1 (5 bases). The CDR3 covers 14 residues. Trimming stripped 2 bases from V and 4 bases from J, with 11 bases between. Per germline, CDR1 KGHSH and CDR2 LQKENI. The CDR3 spells CASSPNQGAETQYF. CDR3 bases: TGTGCCAGCTCACCAAACCAGGGTGCAGAGACCCAGTACTTC.

The genes are TRBV27 and TRBJ2-7; tentative D call: TRBD1 (6 bases). The CDR3 length is 20 residues. Trimming removed 0 bases from V and 3 bases from J, with 27 bases in between. Germline V gene sequence: CDR1 MNHEY, CDR2 SMNVEV (reference sequence). The CDR3: CASSLSGLEAGGARIYEQYF. CDR3 sequence (DNA): TGTGCCAGCAGTTTATCGGGGTTAGAGGCTGGGGGCGCGAGAATCTACGAGCAGTACTTC.

The rearrangement joins TRBV30 to TRBJ2-6; the D gene is possibly TRBD2 (5 bases). The CDR3 length is 15 residues. V dropped 2 bases and J dropped 0 bases, with 8 bases sitting between them. Per the germline V gene, CDR1 is GTSNPN and CDR2 is SVGIG (reference sequence). CDR3 region: CAWSTRGSGANVLTF. The CDR3 DNA is TGTGCCTGGAGTACCCGGGGCTCTGGGGCCAACGTCCTGACTTTC.

The CDR3 coding sequence is TGCGCCAGCGGTCGAGGTGGCTCTGGAAACACCATATATTTT. Encoded protein: CASGRGGSGNTIYF. The chain is built from TRBV5-1 and TRBJ1-3; D unclear. This CDR3 has 14 residues. Germline-derived CDR1 and CDR2 are SGHRS and YFSETQ. Trimming shortened V by 7 bases and J by 0 bases, and 11 bases separated the two germline ends.

With respect to this clone: This sample includes further DNA sequences coding for the same CDR3. V is TRBV29-1 and J is TRBJ2-3; D not resolved. The CDR3 covers 10 residues. V was trimmed by 6 bases and J by 3 bases, leaving 4 bases between them. CDR1 is SQVTM and CDR2 is ANQGSEA in the germline V gene. The CDR3 bases are TGCAGCGTGGGGACAGATACGCAGTATTTT. It is translated as CSVGTDTQYF.

The J gene is TRBJ2-3, the V gene TRBV18, with 10 bases matching TRBD2. With 3 bases clipped from V and 0 bases from J, the junction kept 12 bases outside the gene matches. The CDR3 length is 19 residues. Germline-derived CDR1 and CDR2 are KGHSH and LQKENI. CDR3 in DNA: TGTGCCAGCTCACCCCGGGCTAGCGGGGGTATCACTAGCACAGATACGCAGTATTTT. It yields the protein CASSPRASGGITSTDTQYF.

This chain uses TRBV30 with TRBJ1-4; D is possibly TRBD1 (6 bases). The CDR3 sequence is 13 residues long. Trimming cost V 3 bases and J 3 bases, with 8 bases left between them. Germline V gene sequence: CDR1 GTSNPN, CDR2 SVGIG (reference sequence). CDR3 residues: CAWRGHPNEKLFF. CDR3 DNA: TGTGCCTGGAGGGGACATCCTAATGAAAAACTGTTTTTT.

The rearrangement uses TRBV7-9 and TRBJ1-2; 9 bases agree with TRBD1. Germline trimming cut 1 base from V and 4 bases from J; bases unmatched to any gene: 10. Germline CDR1 and CDR2: SEHNR and FQNEAQ (reference sequence). The CDR3 spans 17 residues. The CDR3 sequence is CASSLVGQGVRPYGYTF. CDR3 coding DNA: TGTGCCAGCAGCTTAGTGGGACAGGGAGTGAGACCCTATGGCTACACCTTC.

This sequence joins TRBV5-1 and TRBJ2-5; 13 positions agree with TRBD2. The J call may be in error: the DNA end matches TRBJ2-7 better. The germline V gene encodes CDR1 SGHRS and CDR2 YFSETQ. This CDR3 contains 16 residues. The CDR3 region is CASSIGTSGASYEQYF. CDR3 sequence (DNA): TGCGCCAGCAGCATCGGGACTAGCGGGGCCTCCTACGAGCAGTACTTC.

Remarks on this clone: The identical CDR3 is also encoded by other nucleotide sequences in the sample. V and J are TRBV11-2 and TRBJ1-5, with D hard to call. The V gene's germline CDR1 is SGHAT and CDR2 FQNNGV. The CDR3 totals 15 residues. Trimming left V 0 bases short and J 3 bases short, with 9 bases between. CDR3 nucleotides: TGTGCCAGCAGCTTAGATGGTACGGACAATCAGCCCCAGCATTTT. It codes for CASSLDGTDNQPQHF.

V gene TRBV10-3 combines with J gene TRBJ1-1; D uncertain. This CDR3 contains 14 residues. Germline-derived CDR1 and CDR2 are ENHRY and SYGVKD. The V and J ends lost 2 bases and 1 base respectively, with 8 bases between them. CDR3 residues: CAISEGEGNTEAFF. CDR3 bases: TGTGCCATCAGTGAGGGGGAGGGGAACACTGAAGCTTTCTTT.

This chain links TRBV5-1 with TRBJ2-5; the D is unclear. The length of the CDR3 is 13 residues. V was pared by 7 bases and J by 5 bases, with 15 bases between. Per germline, CDR1 SGHRS and CDR2 YFSETQ. The CDR3 DNA follows: TGCGCCAGCGCAAACGGACCTCAGGAGACCCAGTACTTC. As protein: CASANGPQETQYF.

This chain connects TRBV7-2 to TRBJ2-2, with D possibly matching TRBD2 (7 bases). CDR1 and CDR2 (germline): SGHTA, FQGNSA. The CDR3 consists of 16 residues. Trimming shortened V by 3 bases and J by 0 bases, and 11 bases separated the two germline ends. The CDR3 sequence is CASSFSGTSNTGELFF. The CDR3 nucleotides are TGTGCCAGCAGCTTCAGCGGGACATCGAACACCGGGGAGCTGTTTTTT.

V usage is TRBV5-6 and J usage is TRBJ2-7; D may be TRBD1 or TRBD2 (5 bases each). Germline V gene lookup returns CDR1 SGHDT and CDR2 YYEEEE. V lost 4 bases and J 4 bases, leaving 18 bases between the germline ends. The CDR3 spans 15 residues. CDR3 amino acids: CASSRRTPRTYEQYF. The CDR3 DNA reads as TGTGCCAGCAGCCGGAGGACACCGCGAACTTACGAGCAGTACTTC.

J is TRBJ1-4 and V is TRBV2; 10 positions match TRBD1. Germline V gene sequence: CDR1 SNHLY, CDR2 FYNNEI. The CDR3 consists of 13 residues. The ends lost 7 bases at V and 7 bases at J; junction bases unmatched: 3. This CDR3 reads CASTGTGAEKLFF. CDR3 nucleotides: TGTGCCAGCACCGGGACAGGGGCTGAAAAACTGTTTTTT.

The J gene is TRBJ2-3, the V gene TRBV5-6; D might be TRBD2 (5 bases). Trimming shortened V by 2 bases and J by 4 bases, and 11 bases separated the two germline ends. This CDR3 has 14 residues. Germline CDR1 and CDR2: SGHDT and YYEEEE. The CDR3 DNA follows: TGTGCCAGCAGCTTTGACTTGCGGGCAGATACGCAGTATTTT. It encodes CASSFDLRADTQYF.

About this clone: Other DNA variants within this sample encode the same CDR3. This chain links TRBV18 with TRBJ1-1; D remains unclear. This CDR3 has 13 amino acids. Germline CDR1 and CDR2: KGHSH and LQKENI. Deletions cut 3 bases from V and 6 bases from J, with 11 bases between. CDR3 amino acids: CASSPRQVAEAFF. CDR3 in DNA: TGTGCCAGCTCACCTAGGCAGGTAGCTGAAGCTTTCTTT.

This clone was observed once. The chain has TRBV5-6 and TRBJ2-1; the D gene is possibly TRBD1 (6 bases). Germline CDR1 and CDR2: SGHDT and YYEEEE. This CDR3 is 17 amino acids long. Between the trimmed V and J ends, which lost 5 bases and 4 bases, there was a span of 22 bases. The CDR3: CASSPDSFFSPYNEQFF. The CDR3, as DNA: TGTGCCAGCAGTCCGGACAGTTTTTTCAGTCCATACAATGAGCAGTTCTTC.

DNA for the CDR3: TGTGCCAGCCTCCAAGGTGGGGGGCGGGAGACCCAGTACTTC. Translating it yields CASLQGGGRETQYF. V gene TRBV6-1 combines with J gene TRBJ2-5; D possibly matches TRBD1 or TRBD2 (6 bases each). Trimming took 8 bases from V and 5 from J, leaving 18 bases between them. CDR3 size: 14 residues. Germline V lookup: CDR1 MNHNS, CDR2 SASEGT.

The chain links TRBV7-8 to TRBJ2-1; D tentatively fits TRBD1 or TRBD2 (5 bases each). The germline gives CDR1 SGHVS, CDR2 FQNEAQ. Trimming shortened V by 5 bases and J by 4 bases, and 18 bases separated the two germline ends. This CDR3 is 16 amino acids long. In DNA, the CDR3 is TGTGCCAGCAGCCCGCAGACTAAGGGGCTTTACAATGAGCAGTTCTTC. This sequence encodes CASSPQTKGLYNEQFF.

The chain couples TRBV18 to TRBJ2-7, with D tentatively TRBD1 (5 bases). Germline V CDR1 and CDR2: KGHSH, LQKENI. The CDR3 has 13 amino acids. V lost 0 bases to trimming and J lost 7 bases, with 10 bases between them. The CDR3 sequence: CASSPPAKGEQYF. The CDR3 DNA reads TGTGCCAGCTCACCACCGGCGAAGGGGGAGCAGTACTTC.

V usage is TRBV19 and J usage is TRBJ1-1, with D perhaps matching TRBD1 (5 bases). V was trimmed by 8 bases and J by 7 bases, leaving 20 bases between them. From germline, CDR1 is LNHDA and CDR2 SQIVND (reference sequence). There are 14 residues in the CDR3. Here the CDR3 DNA reads TGTGCCAGTCCAACTCCTCCGGGGGACTTTGAAGCTTTCTTT. Protein product: CASPTPPGDFEAFF. Full variable domain (remainder filled in from reference TRBV19 and TRBJ1-1): DGGITQSPKYLFRKEGQNVTLSCEQNLNHDAMYWYRQDPGQGLRLIYYSQIVNDFQKGDIAEGYSVSREKKESFPLTVTSAQKNPTAFYLCASPTPPGDFEAFFGQGTRLTVV.

The chain has TRBV21-1 and TRBJ2-7; the table assigns TRBD1, which was not confirmed against the DNA. TRBV21-1 is tagged as a pseudogene. This CDR3 has 14 residues. The CDR3 region has the DNA TGTGCCAGCACCCCGGGACAGGGAGCGTACGAGCAGTACTTC. The encoded protein is CASTPGQGAYEQYF.

The V call is TRBV9, the J call TRBJ1-2, with 7 bases fitting TRBD1. Germline CDR1 reads SGDLS; CDR2 reads YYNGEE. V was clipped by 0 bases and J by 8 bases; unmatched bases: 10. The CDR3 has 15 residues. CDR3 sequence (DNA): TGTGCCAGCAGCGTAGCAGACAGGGTATCGAGGGGCTACACCTTC. Protein sequence: CASSVADRVSRGYTF.

The V call is TRBV2, the J call TRBJ1-6; D unclear. Trimming removed 3 bases at V and 0 bases at J, with 9 bases between. CDR3 length: 16 residues. CDR1 SNHLY and CDR2 FYNNEI come from the germline V gene. CDR3 coding DNA: TGTGCCAGCAGTGATGGAGGTTTCTCCTATAATTCACCCCTCCACTTT. Translating gives CASSDGGFSYNSPLHF.

This rearrangement joins TRBV11-2 to TRBJ2-1; D call uncertain. V dropped 1 base and J dropped 8 bases, with 6 bases sitting between them. Per the germline V gene, CDR1 is SGHAT and CDR2 is FQNNGV. This CDR3 is built from 12 residues. The CDR3 here is CASSLGSDEQFF. The CDR3, as DNA: TGTGCCAGCAGCTTAGGGTCGGATGAGCAGTTCTTC. The complete variable domain, with remaining parts taken from reference TRBV11-2 and TRBJ2-1, reads EAGVAQSPRYKIIEKRQSVAFWCNPISGHATLYWYQQILGQGPKLLIQFQNNGVVDDSQLPKDRFSAERLKGVDSTLKIQPAKLEDSAVYLCASSLGSDEQFFGPGTRLTVL.